The 14 T cell receptor beta chains listed next were all sequenced from one sample in a study of beta chain features in type 1 diabetes. The entirety of the isolated RNA underwent reverse transcription, so expressed TCRB transcripts were sequenced. Profiled with immunoSEQ multiplex PCR; TCRdb holds only in-frame clones, not every one. The table shows about 250,000 clones, with 13% to 15% occurring only once. Material: naive CD4+ T cells from blood. These receptors were collected from a middle-aged woman in good health.

The chain carries TRBV13 and TRBJ2-7, with D perhaps TRBD2 (6 bases). CDR1 PRHDT and CDR2 FYEKMQ come from the germline V gene (reference sequence). Trimming left V 3 bases short and J 2 bases short, with 8 bases between. This CDR3 spans 13 amino acids. The CDR3 here is CASSLGLAYEQYF. The CDR3, as DNA: TGTGCCAGCAGCTTGGGACTGGCCTACGAGCAGTACTTC.

The gene calls are TRBV1 and TRBJ2-7; the D segment call TRBD2 is taken from the table without a DNA check. TRBV1 is a pseudogene locus. The CDR3 has 13 residues. CDR3 DNA: TGCACCAGCAGCCACCTAGCAAACTACGAGCAGTACTTC. It specifies CTSSHLANYEQYF.

This clone showed up just a few times. CDR3 nucleotide sequence: TGCGCCAGCAGCCAAGGAAATTTTTTTCGGGAGAACACTGAAGCTTTCTTT. Protein product: CASSQGNFFRENTEAFF. The chain uses TRBV4-1 and TRBJ1-1, with no clear D. This CDR3 contains 17 residues. The germline V and J ends were trimmed by 1 base and 1 base, with 16 bases remaining between them. Germline V CDR1 and CDR2: MGHRA, YSYEKL.

The chain combines TRBV5-5 with TRBJ2-5; D is unclear. There are 14 residues in the CDR3. V lost 9 bases to trimming and J lost 7 bases, with 22 bases between them. Per germline, CDR1 SGHKS and CDR2 YYEKEE (reference sequence). CDR3 nucleotides: TGTGCCACCTCTGCGGCCCCACCATCTGGGACCCAGTACTTC. Its protein is CATSAAPPSGTQYF.

The chain couples TRBV9 to TRBJ2-3; maybe TRBD2 (5 bases). Between the trimmed V and J ends, which lost 0 bases and 3 bases, there was a span of 8 bases. Germline loops: CDR1 SGDLS, CDR2 YYNGEE. The CDR3 contains 14 residues. The CDR3 loop is CASSVGGQTDTQYF. CDR3 in DNA: TGTGCCAGCAGCGTAGGAGGGCAGACAGATACGCAGTATTTT. Full variable domain (rest looked up from reference TRBV9 and TRBJ2-3): DSGVTQTPKHLITATGQRVTLRCSPRSGDLSVYWYQQSLDQGLQFLIQYYNGEERAKGNILERFSAQQFPDLHSELNLSSLELGDSALYFCASSVGGQTDTQYFGPGTRLTVL.

In its sample, this clone was seen a few times. In nucleotides, the CDR3 is TGTGCCAGCTCACCACCGATCCGGCGGGGCCGCACAGATACGCAGTATTTT. This gives the protein CASSPPIRRGRTDTQYF. The rearrangement joins TRBV18 to TRBJ2-3; D may be TRBD2 (6 bases). The CDR3 is 17 amino acids. V gave up 0 bases and J gave up 1 base, with 14 bases separating them. CDR1 and CDR2 (germline): KGHSH, LQKENI.

The chain carries TRBV18 and TRBJ2-3, with D hard to call. Germline assignment: CDR1 KGHSH and CDR2 LQKENI. V lost 1 base to trimming and J lost 6 bases, with 8 bases between them. The length of the CDR3 is 13 residues. The CDR3 bases are TGTGCCAGCTCACCACTAGGAGCCGATACGCAGTATTTT. Protein sequence: CASSPLGADTQYF.

The sample holds a few counts of this clone. The chain carries TRBV7-6 and TRBJ1-1, with D tentatively TRBD1 (5 bases). V was clipped by 0 bases and J by 5 bases, with 10 bases between them. The CDR3 totals 14 residues. The germline V gene has CDR1 SGHVS and CDR2 FNYEAQ. CDR3 nucleotide sequence: TGTGCCAGCAGCTTAGCATACGGGGGAACTGAAGCTTTCTTT. It encodes CASSLAYGGTEAFF.

This clone was seen only a few times. V gene TRBV6-5 combines with J gene TRBJ1-1, with 7 bases aligning to TRBD1. V lost 6 bases, J lost 8 bases, and 6 bases stayed unmatched. The length of the CDR3 is 12 residues. Per the germline V gene, CDR1 is MNHEY and CDR2 is SVGAGI. This chain's CDR3 is CASSRTGQEAFF. CDR3 sequence (DNA): TGTGCCAGCAGCCGCACGGGACAGGAAGCTTTCTTT.

The rearrangement links TRBV11-2 to TRBJ2-5; 7 positions match TRBD1. The CDR3 totals 15 residues. Germline V gene data show CDR1 as SGHAT and CDR2 as FQNNGV. V lost 1 base, J lost 3 bases, and 5 bases stayed unmatched. The CDR3 DNA reads TGTGCCAGCAGCTTAGGGGTGCAGGGGGAAGAGACCCAGTACTTC. The encoded protein is CASSLGVQGEETQYF.

This sequence joins TRBV5-4 and TRBJ1-1; perhaps TRBD1 as D (5 bases). V shed 2 bases and J shed 4 bases, with 15 bases lying between them. The CDR3 totals 15 residues. Germline V lookup: CDR1 SGHNT, CDR2 YYREEE (reference sequence). The CDR3, as DNA: TGTGCCAGCAGCTTATTGCAGGGCATGAGCACTGAAGCTTTCTTT. This codes for CASSLLQGMSTEAFF.

This clone was seen more than once but under ten times. The rearrangement uses TRBV9 and TRBJ2-5; tentative D call: TRBD1 (5 bases). CDR1 and CDR2 (germline): SGDLS, YYNGEE. The CDR3 has 16 amino acids. Trimming shortened V by 0 bases and J by 4 bases, and 16 bases separated the two germline ends. The CDR3 nucleotides read TGTGCCAGCAGCGTAGGTTCAGGGAAAAAGGGAGAGACCCAGTACTTC. As protein: CASSVGSGKKGETQYF.

This chain joins TRBV29-1 and TRBJ2-2; TRBD2 matches at 10 bases. CDR1 and CDR2 (germline): SQVTM, ANQGSEA. V shed 7 bases, J shed 2 bases, and the junction held 19 bases outside the gene matches. The CDR3 is 19 amino acids. CDR3: CSALTILSGGAGNTGELFF. CDR3 nucleotide sequence: TGCAGCGCCTTGACAATCTTAAGCGGGGGGGCCGGTAACACCGGGGAGCTGTTTTTT.

The chain recombines TRBV7-7 with TRBJ2-2, with 12 bases that match TRBD1. V trimming: 2 bases; J trimming: 0 bases; junction bases outside the gene matches: 4. This CDR3 has 18 amino acids. Germline assignment: CDR1 SSHAT and CDR2 FNYEAQ (reference sequence). CDR3 nucleotides: TGTGCCAGCAGCTTATTAGGGACAGGGGGCGCGAACACCGGGGAGCTGTTTTTT. This gives the protein CASSLLGTGGANTGELFF.